This T cell receptor beta chain was retrieved from a study of naive and memory T cell subsets. Study-wide results and limits: A few larger clonotypes appeared in naive repertoires, especially CD8, possibly memory cells re-expressing CD45RA.

Germline loops: CDR1 SGHRS, CDR2 YFSETQ. Trimming pared 0 bases from V and 0 bases from J, leaving 13 bases between. The CDR3 has 16 amino acids. Of note for this clonotype: Its antigen is unidentified.

Two oligonucleotides, mixed equimolar, formed the beta constant-region primer covering TRBC1 and TRBC2. Four rounds of PCR amplified the ligated cDNA using nested alpha and beta constant-region primers plus SP2. TCRdb called the UMI-ligation and nested PCR reads again in MiXCR, with one record for every CDR3 protein. The repertoire includes about 150,000 distinct CDR3 sequences, roughly 22% of them detected once, and roughly 0.1% sits in the top ten. Sequencing was performed on naive CD4+ T cells from blood. This chain links TRBV5-1 with TRBJ2-7, with D possibly called TRBD1 or TRBD2 (7 bases each). The sequence came from a human donor in good health. The CDR3 DNA sequence: TGCGCCAGCAGCTTGGTGGGGGGGACAGCCTCCTACGAGCAGTACTTC. This encodes CASSLVGGTASYEQYF.